This T cell receptor beta chain was sequenced during a study of control samples from healthy donors and cancer patients. Sequenced by immunoSEQ multiplex PCR; TCRdb stores in-frame clones only, minus some. The sample includes about 26,000 clones, 82% of them seen just once. J was trimmed by 5 bases and V by 11 bases; bases with no gene match: 18. This CDR3 contains 15 residues. Per the germline V gene, CDR1 is MNHEY and CDR2 is SVGAGI. V is TRBV6-5 and J is TRBJ2-7; TRBD2 agrees at 7 bases. The sample consisted of PBMCs. This clonotype was sampled from a man aged 55 to 70 with colorectal cancer. CDR3 nucleotides: TGTGCCGTCCAGAAGGGAGGGACCCCGGGGGACGAGCAGTACTTC. It codes for CAVQKGGTPGDEQYF.